This passage covers 26 T cell receptor beta chains from one sample sequenced in a study of blood T cell repertoires in COVID-19. Assay: immunoSEQ multiplex PCR; the TCRdb copy retains only in-frame clones and omits some. The sample comprises a few hundred thousand clones, roughly 90% of which are singletons, and approximately 6.2% rests with the top ten. The sequenced sample consisted of peripheral blood. These receptors all come from a man between 60 and 75 years old with acute or convalescent COVID-19.

V gene TRBV6-5 combines with J gene TRBJ2-2, with 11 bases that match TRBD1. V lost 5 bases to trimming and J lost 8 bases; unmatched junction nucleotides: 7. The CDR3 totals 15 residues. The germline V gene encodes CDR1 MNHEY and CDR2 SVGAGI. CDR3 region: CASSPGQGGIGELFF. In DNA form, the CDR3 reads TGTGCCAGCAGTCCGGGACAGGGGGGTATAGGGGAGCTGTTTTTT.

On this clone itself: The same CDR3 is also encoded by other DNA sequences in this sample. The chain couples TRBV5-1 to TRBJ2-7, with 11 bases lining up with TRBD1. The CDR3 is 16 residues long. Germline CDR1 SGHRS, CDR2 YFSETQ. Trimming at V came to 2 bases and at J to 4 bases, leaving 8 bases not matched to a gene. The CDR3 protein is CASSLSPGQGEYEQYF. CDR3 DNA sequence: TGCGCCAGCAGCTTATCTCCGGGACAGGGGGAATACGAGCAGTACTTC.

This clone was observed a handful of times. The rearrangement links TRBV9 to TRBJ1-3; the D is unclear. The V end was cut by 6 bases, the J end by 1 base, with 11 bases between. Germline CDR1 and CDR2: SGDLS and YYNGEE. The CDR3 sequence is 14 residues long. CDR3 residues: CASNPTLSGNTIYF. CDR3 DNA: TGTGCCAGCAACCCGACACTGTCTGGAAACACCATATATTTT.

In DNA, the CDR3 is TGTGCCAGCAGTTACTCACAGGGGAAACAAGAGACCCAGTACTTC. This sequence encodes CASSYSQGKQETQYF. The chain joins TRBV6-6 to TRBJ2-5, with TRBD1 matching over 7 bases. Germline V gene data show CDR1 as MNHNY and CDR2 as SVGAGI (reference sequence). The V and J ends lost 0 bases and 2 bases, in that order; junction bases with no gene match: 3. The CDR3 loop spans 15 amino acids.

The rearrangement joins TRBV12-2 to TRBJ2-1; the D call in the table, TRBD1, was not verified against the DNA. TRBV12-2 is flagged as a pseudogene. The CDR3 sequence is 16 residues long. The CDR3 protein is CASRLQALSSYNEQFF. The CDR3 DNA reads TGTGCAAGTCGCCTACAGGCCCTCAGCTCCTACAATGAGCAGTTCTTC.

The chain recombines TRBV6-5 with TRBJ2-1; a possible D gene is TRBD1 (5 bases). V lost 6 bases and J 3 bases, leaving 15 bases between the germline ends. The CDR3 sequence is 15 residues long. The germline gives CDR1 MNHEY, CDR2 SVGAGI. For the CDR3, the DNA is TGTGCCAGCAGCACAACAGGCGAAATCTACAATGAGCAGTTCTTC. Protein product: CASSTTGEIYNEQFF.

This clone was observed once. The chain joins TRBV29-1 to TRBJ2-7, with 13 bases aligning to TRBD2. CDR3 size: 13 residues. The germline CDR1 and CDR2 sequences are SQVTM and ANQGSEA. V gave up 4 bases and J gave up 6 bases; unmatched junction bases: 3. This CDR3 reads CSVGTSGSFEQYF. The CDR3 region has the DNA TGCAGCGTTGGGACTAGCGGGAGTTTCGAGCAGTACTTC.

This chain links TRBV27 with TRBJ1-6; no clear D. Trimming took off 0 bases at V and 8 bases at J, with 5 bases between the two ends. Germline loops: CDR1 MNHEY, CDR2 SMNVEV (reference sequence). The CDR3 runs 13 residues. Written as DNA, the CDR3 is TGTGCCAGCAGTTTATCTCAGTATTCACCCCTCCACTTT. Its protein product is CASSLSQYSPLHF.

In its sample, this clone was seen once. The chain has TRBV28 and TRBJ1-2; D remains unclear. There are 15 residues in the CDR3. The germline V and J ends were trimmed by 6 bases and 8 bases, with 22 bases remaining between them. CDR1 and CDR2 (germline): MDHEN, SYDVKM. Here the CDR3 DNA reads TGTGCCAGCAGCCTTCCCGGGAGTTTATGGGGAGGCTACACCTTC. Amino acid sequence: CASSLPGSLWGGYTF.

CDR3 nucleotides: TGTGCCAGCAGCCAAGGCGGGGCAGAGACCCAGTACTTC. Its protein product is CASSQGGAETQYF. This chain uses TRBV6-5 with TRBJ2-5, with D perhaps TRBD2 (6 bases). The V gene's germline CDR1 is MNHEY and CDR2 SVGAGI. V gave up 6 bases and J gave up 4 bases, with 12 bases separating them. This CDR3 is built from 13 residues.

Relative to its sample, this clone is medium-sized. The chain carries TRBV5-6 and TRBJ1-1; possible D gene TRBD1, 5 bases. The CDR3 has 14 residues. V dropped 6 bases and J dropped 3 bases, with 15 bases sitting between them. Germline V gene sequence: CDR1 SGHDT, CDR2 YYEEEE. The CDR3: CASTLWGEDTEAFF. The CDR3 DNA follows: TGTGCCAGCACCCTTTGGGGGGAGGACACTGAAGCTTTCTTT.

The chain carries TRBV19 and TRBJ2-1, with 9 bases aligning to TRBD1. CDR1 LNHDA and CDR2 SQIVND come from the germline V gene (reference sequence). This CDR3 has 14 residues. J lost 12 bases, V lost 8 bases, and 14 bases had no gene match. CDR3 amino acids: CASDPGQGPLAQFF. CDR3 in DNA: TGTGCCAGTGACCCGGGACAGGGTCCTCTCGCGCAGTTCTTC.

This clone was recorded once. The chain joins TRBV5-1 to TRBJ2-1; 10 bases match TRBD2. Per the germline V gene, CDR1 is SGHRS and CDR2 is YFSETQ. The CDR3 contains 16 residues. V was pared by 0 bases and J by 9 bases, with 9 bases of the junction left unmatched. The CDR3 protein is CASSLVASGSFAEQFF. The CDR3 nucleotides read TGCGCCAGCAGCTTGGTGGCTAGCGGGAGTTTCGCTGAGCAGTTCTTC.

The chain joins TRBV9 to TRBJ2-7; maybe TRBD2 (6 bases). CDR3 length: 12 amino acids. Germline V gene sequence: CDR1 SGDLS, CDR2 YYNGEE. The germline V and J ends were trimmed by 0 bases and 9 bases, with 10 bases remaining between them. The CDR3: CASSVGSGWQYF. CDR3 bases: TGTGCCAGCAGCGTAGGTAGCGGATGGCAGTACTTC.

This chain joins TRBV19 and TRBJ2-7, with 7 bases matching TRBD1. The junction had 7 bases not matched to a gene; V was cut back by 5 bases and J by 3 bases. This CDR3 comprises 14 residues. Looked up from germline, CDR1 is LNHDA and CDR2 is SQIVND (reference sequence). This CDR3 is CASSLGQVSYEQYF. The CDR3 nucleotides read TGTGCCAGTAGTCTAGGACAGGTTAGCTACGAGCAGTACTTC.

The chain employs TRBV6-5 and TRBJ2-1; 8 bases fit TRBD2. The CDR3 extends over 12 amino acids. V lost 6 bases to trimming and J lost 9 bases; unmatched junction nucleotides: 4. Looked up from germline, CDR1 is MNHEY and CDR2 is SVGAGI. The CDR3 loop reads CASSQRGGEQFF. The DNA for the CDR3 is TGTGCCAGCAGCCAACGGGGGGGTGAGCAGTTCTTC.

The rearrangement joins TRBV11-3 to TRBJ2-7; 9 bases fit TRBD2. Germline V gene data show CDR1 as SGHNT and CDR2 as YENEEA. The CDR3 spans 14 residues. After removal of 5 bases from V and 4 bases from J, the junction contained 6 bases not matched to a gene. The CDR3 sequence is CASSPGTSSYEQYF. CDR3 coding DNA: TGTGCCAGCAGCCCCGGGACTAGCAGTTACGAGCAGTACTTC.

This chain uses TRBV19 with TRBJ2-1; 8 bases line up with TRBD1. The CDR3 contains 13 residues. The trim removed 4 bases at V and 7 bases at J, leaving 3 bases unmatched. Germline lookup yields CDR1 LNHDA and CDR2 SQIVND (reference sequence). CDR3 sequence: CASSSRTGNEQFF. As DNA, the CDR3 is TGTGCCAGTAGTAGTAGGACAGGGAATGAGCAGTTCTTC. The full variable domain, with the rest looked up from reference TRBV19 and TRBJ2-1, is DGGITQSPKYLFRKEGQNVTLSCEQNLNHDAMYWYRQDPGQGLRLIYYSQIVNDFQKGDIAEGYSVSREKKESFPLTVTSAQKNPTAFYLCASSSRTGNEQFFGPGTRLTVL.

J is TRBJ2-7 and V is TRBV2; tentative D call: TRBD2 (5 bases). Trimming cost V 3 bases and J 3 bases, with 15 bases left between them. Germline V gene data show CDR1 as SNHLY and CDR2 as FYNNEI. This CDR3 is 15 amino acids long. The CDR3 coding sequence is TGTGCCAGCAGTGAGGTTGTAGAGGGTCACTACGAGCAGTACTTC. The encoded protein is CASSEVVEGHYEQYF.

This chain uses TRBV5-3 with TRBJ2-5, with 14 bases matching TRBD2. TRBV5-3 falls under the ORF class, with uncertain function. The ends lost 0 bases at V and 3 bases at J; junction bases unmatched: 13. The CDR3 runs to 20 residues. CDR3 sequence reads: CARSLAPRLAGGGAKETQYF. The CDR3 DNA reads TGTGCCAGAAGCTTGGCCCCTCGACTAGCGGGAGGGGGCGCAAAAGAGACCCAGTACTTC.

The chain employs TRBV7-9 and TRBJ2-4; TRBD2 agrees at 7 bases. The CDR3 has 18 residues. Germline lookup yields CDR1 SEHNR and CDR2 FQNEAQ (reference sequence). The V gene end was trimmed by 3 bases and the J gene end by 2 bases; junction bases not matched to a gene: 13. In DNA, the CDR3 is TGTGCCAGCAGCTTCAGGGCGGGGCTAGCGGAATCCAAAAACATTCAGTACTTC. This sequence encodes CASSFRAGLAESKNIQYF.

This clone turned up a few times. V is TRBV12-5 and J is TRBJ1-5; 8 nucleotides match TRBD1. V shed 7 bases and J 2 bases; nucleotides not matched to a gene: 10. This CDR3 has 16 residues. CDR1 LGHNT and CDR2 FRNRAP come from the germline V gene. CDR3 region: CASAGWTGFGNQPQHF. The DNA for the CDR3 is TGTGCTAGTGCCGGGTGGACAGGGTTTGGCAATCAGCCCCAGCATTTT.

The J gene is TRBJ2-5, the V gene TRBV28; TRBD1 is a possible D gene (5 bases). V shed 4 bases and J shed 2 bases, with 14 bases lying between them. The CDR3 is 15 residues long. Germline assignment: CDR1 MDHEN and CDR2 SYDVKM. The CDR3 spells CASSSYLQGQETQYF. Here the CDR3 DNA reads TGTGCCAGCAGTTCCTATTTGCAGGGTCAAGAGACCCAGTACTTC.

The V call is TRBV7-2, the J call TRBJ2-3; 9 bases are shared with TRBD1. V shed 4 bases and J 3 bases; nucleotides not matched to a gene: 2. The CDR3 is made up of 14 amino acids. Germline V gene sequence: CDR1 SGHTA, CDR2 FQGNSA. This CDR3 is CASSSDRGTDTQYF. The CDR3, as DNA: TGTGCCAGCAGCTCGGACAGGGGAACAGATACGCAGTATTTT.

This clone was recorded only once. V and J are TRBV7-6 and TRBJ2-1; possible D gene TRBD2, 5 bases. This CDR3 comprises 13 residues. Germline V gene lookup returns CDR1 SGHVS and CDR2 FNYEAQ. V dropped 5 bases and J dropped 7 bases, with 12 bases sitting between them. In nucleotides, the CDR3 is TGTGCCAGCAGCGACCCCACTAGAAATGAGCAGTTCTTC. Protein product: CASSDPTRNEQFF.

This chain uses TRBV4-1 with TRBJ2-1; 7 nucleotides agree with TRBD2. Germline CDR1 is MGHRA and CDR2 is YSYEKL. The CDR3 loop spans 15 amino acids. The J segment lost 1 base and the V segment lost 7 bases, leaving 7 bases of the junction unmatched. CDR3 nucleotide sequence: TGCGCCAGCACTTACAGCGGGATATCCTACAATGAGCAGTTCTTC. This gives the protein CASTYSGISYNEQFF.